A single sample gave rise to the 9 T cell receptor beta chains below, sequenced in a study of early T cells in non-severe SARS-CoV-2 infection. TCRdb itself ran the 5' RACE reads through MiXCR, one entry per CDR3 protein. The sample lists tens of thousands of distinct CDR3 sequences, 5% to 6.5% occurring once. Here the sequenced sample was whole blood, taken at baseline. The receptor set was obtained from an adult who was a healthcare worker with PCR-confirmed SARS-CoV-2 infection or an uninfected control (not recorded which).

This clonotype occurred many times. DNA for the CDR3: TGTGCCAGCAGCCTCGGGAGGTATGGCTACACCTTC. Protein: CASSLGRYGYTF. V and J are TRBV7-9 and TRBJ1-2, with D unresolved. The V gene lost 5 bases and the J gene lost 5 bases, with 9 bases spanning the gap. Germline CDR1 SEHNR, CDR2 FQNEAQ (reference sequence). The CDR3 loop spans 12 amino acids.

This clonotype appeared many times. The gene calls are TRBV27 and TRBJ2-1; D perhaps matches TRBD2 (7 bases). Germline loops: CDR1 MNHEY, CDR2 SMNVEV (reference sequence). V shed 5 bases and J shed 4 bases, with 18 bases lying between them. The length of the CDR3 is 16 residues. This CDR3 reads CASSPQGLPLYNEQFF. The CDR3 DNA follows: TGTGCCAGCAGTCCACAGGGACTACCCCTTTACAATGAGCAGTTCTTC.

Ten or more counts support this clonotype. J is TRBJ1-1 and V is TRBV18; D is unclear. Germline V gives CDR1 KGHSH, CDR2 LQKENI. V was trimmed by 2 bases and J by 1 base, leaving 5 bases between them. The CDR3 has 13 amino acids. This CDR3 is CASSPFANTEAFF. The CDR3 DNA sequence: TGTGCCAGCTCACCATTTGCGAACACTGAAGCTTTCTTT.

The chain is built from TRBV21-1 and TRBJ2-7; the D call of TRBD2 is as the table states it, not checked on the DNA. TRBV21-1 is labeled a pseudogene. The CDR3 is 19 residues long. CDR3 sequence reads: CASTLGPGTSGSWSYEQYV. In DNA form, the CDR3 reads TGTGCCAGCACCCTCGGACCCGGGACTAGCGGGAGCTGGTCCTACGAGCAGTACGTC.

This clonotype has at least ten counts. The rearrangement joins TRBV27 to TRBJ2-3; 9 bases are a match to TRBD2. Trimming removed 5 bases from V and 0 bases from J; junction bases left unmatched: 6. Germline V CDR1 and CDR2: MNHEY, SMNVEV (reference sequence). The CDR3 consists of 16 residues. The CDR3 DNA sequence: TGTGCCAGCAGTCTGACTAGCGGAACTAGCACAGATACGCAGTATTTT. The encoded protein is CASSLTSGTSTDTQYF.

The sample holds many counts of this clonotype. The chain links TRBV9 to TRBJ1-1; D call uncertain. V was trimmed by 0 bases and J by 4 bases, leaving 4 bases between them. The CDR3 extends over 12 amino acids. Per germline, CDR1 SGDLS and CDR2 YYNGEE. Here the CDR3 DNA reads TGTGCCAGCAGCGTAGGGGGCACTGAAGCTTTCTTT. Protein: CASSVGGTEAFF.

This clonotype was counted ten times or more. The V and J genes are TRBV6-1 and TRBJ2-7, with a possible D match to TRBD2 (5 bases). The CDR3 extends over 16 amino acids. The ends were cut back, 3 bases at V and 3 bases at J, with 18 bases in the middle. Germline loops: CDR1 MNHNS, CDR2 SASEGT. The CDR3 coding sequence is TGTGCCAGCAGTGAGCGGCAGTTGTGGCGGGTCTACGAGCAGTACTTC. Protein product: CASSERQLWRVYEQYF.

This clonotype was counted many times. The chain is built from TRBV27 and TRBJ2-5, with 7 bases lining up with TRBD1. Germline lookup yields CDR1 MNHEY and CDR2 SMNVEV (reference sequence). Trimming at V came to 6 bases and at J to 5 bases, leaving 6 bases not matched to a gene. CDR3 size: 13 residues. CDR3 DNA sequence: TGTGCCAGCAGCATTTACAGGGGTGAGACCCAGTACTTC. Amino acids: CASSIYRGETQYF.

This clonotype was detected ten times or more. The CDR3 loop reads CASSFNTGELFF. The CDR3 nucleotides read TGTGCCAGCAGTTTTAACACCGGGGAGCTGTTTTTT. V gene TRBV28 combines with J gene TRBJ2-2, with D unresolved. The CDR3 sequence is 12 residues long. V gave up 3 bases and J gave up 2 bases, with 1 base separating them. Looked up from germline, CDR1 is MDHEN and CDR2 is SYDVKM.